The text below deals with one T cell receptor (beta chain). This entry comes from a study of T cell changes during pregnancy in multiple sclerosis. The germline CDR1 and CDR2 sequences are MNHEY and SMNVEV (reference sequence). This CDR3 spans 13 amino acids. V was shortened by 2 bases and J by 5 bases, with 9 bases between the two germline ends. The method was immunoSEQ multiplex PCR; TCRdb's version includes in-frame clones alone and lacks a portion of them. The sample holds some 76,000 clones, about nine tenths seen once. This specimen consisted of CD4+ T cells from peripheral blood mononuclear cells, obtained after pregnancy. The chain employs TRBV27 and TRBJ1-1, with a possible D match to TRBD1 (5 bases). The receptor comes from a female donor with multiple sclerosis, enrolled in a pregnancy study. CDR3 in DNA: TGTGCCAGCAGTTTAGCAGGGCGGACTGAAGCTTTCTTT. As protein: CASSLAGRTEAFF.